These 30 T cell receptor beta chains were all obtained from the same sample, sequenced in a study of Graves' ophthalmopathy and Graves' hyperthyroidism. Transcripts of RNA were the source for amplifying TCR beta CDR3 regions. First-round RT-PCR used HTBI primers; second-round multiplex PCR followed. TCRdb analysed the multiplex PCR reads with MiXCR anew, one entry per CDR3 protein. The sample carries hundreds of thousands of distinct CDR3 sequences, 22% recorded once. The sequenced material came from peripheral blood. These receptor sequences come from a woman under 30 with stable Graves' hyperthyroidism. Some clones in this sample may be carry-over from other donors' samples.

This clonotype was detected ten times or more. The junction does not match germline at one end; this may be a read error. The V call is TRBV11-2, the J call TRBJ2-7; 10 bases line up with TRBD1. Germline V lookup: CDR1 SGHAT, CDR2 FQNNGV. The CDR3 has 13 amino acids. Here the CDR3 reads CASSYGSGTGDRF. The CDR3 region has the DNA TGTGCCAGCAGCTACGGGTCCGGGACAGGGGATAGGTTC.

The V and J genes are TRBV12-3 or TRBV12-4 and TRBJ1-5; D is possibly TRBD1 (5 bases). The ends were cut back, 7 bases at V and 2 bases at J, with 15 bases in the middle. The CDR3 covers 15 residues. The CDR3 region has the DNA TGTGCCAGCACAGGGCGGGCAGGAGGCAATCAGCCCCAGCATTTT. Amino acids: CASTGRAGGNQPQHF.

This clonotype was seen at least ten times. The genes are TRBV19 and TRBJ1-1; D is unclear. CDR1 LNHDA and CDR2 SQIVND come from the germline V gene (reference sequence). The CDR3 has 13 amino acids. V was shortened by 8 bases and J by 0 bases, with 10 bases between the two germline ends. CDR3 sequence (DNA): TGTGCCAGTTCAACAGCAATGAACACTGAAGCTTTCTTT. Translation: CASSTAMNTEAFF.

This clonotype was seen more than once but under ten times. V is TRBV20-1 and J is TRBJ1-1; D not resolved. The CDR3 has 13 amino acids. Germline V gene sequence: CDR1 DFQATT, CDR2 SNEGSKA (reference sequence). Trimming took 3 bases from V and 7 from J, leaving 15 bases between them. CDR3 sequence (DNA): TGCAGTGCTAGTATGGGGTTGGGTGATGAAGCTTTCTTT. Protein sequence: CSASMGLGDEAFF.

Notes on this clonotype: It may be a read error: a sequence one base away is much more abundant. CDR3 coding DNA: TGTGCCAGCAGCGTAGGGGGTGGTGAAGCTTGCTTT. It encodes CASSVGGGEACF. The chain combines TRBV7-9 with TRBJ1-1; TRBD1 might be the D (6 bases). CDR1 and CDR2 (germline): SEHNR, FQNEAQ (reference sequence). This CDR3 comprises 12 residues. Variable domain in full (rest from reference TRBV7-9 and TRBJ1-1): DTGVSQNPRHKITKRGQNVTFRCDPISEHNRLYWYRQTLGQGPEFLTYFQNEAQLEKSRLLSDRFSAERPKGSFSTLEIQRTEQGDSAMYLCASSVGGGEACFGQGTRLTVV.

This clonotype was seen ten or more times. The chain uses TRBV6-2 or TRBV6-3 and TRBJ2-7, with D perhaps TRBD1 (6 bases). This CDR3 contains 18 residues. V gave up 2 bases and J gave up 4 bases, with 24 bases separating them. CDR1 MNHEY and CDR2 SVGEGT come from the germline V gene. Written as DNA, the CDR3 is TGTGCCAGCAGTTACCGGGGACACAACTCATTGGGCTCTTACGAGCAGTACTTC. It yields the protein CASSYRGHNSLGSYEQYF.

Comments on this clonotype: A much larger clone differs from this one at a single base, so this may be a read error. The chain is built from TRBV20-1 and TRBJ1-5; no reliable D call. The CDR3 has 13 residues. Germline lookup yields CDR1 DFQATT and CDR2 SNEGSKA (reference sequence). CDR3 DNA: TGCAGTGCTCGGGAGGTCTCGGATCAGCCCAAGCATTTT. Amino acid sequence: CSAREVSDQPKHF.

This clonotype was found once. A read error may explain this, as a much larger clone is one base away. V and J are TRBV12-3 or TRBV12-4 and TRBJ2-5; D is ambiguous. The V end lost 7 bases, the J end lost 5 bases, and 23 bases lay between the germline ends. The CDR3 has 16 amino acids. CDR3 residues: CASTLGDCELGETQYF. The CDR3 coding sequence is TGTGCCAGCACCCTCGGTGACTGTGAACTTGGGGAGACCCAGTACTTC.

This sequence joins TRBV28 and TRBJ2-7; 8 nucleotides align to TRBD1. This CDR3 contains 16 residues. Trimming at V came to 3 bases and at J to 4 bases, leaving 11 bases not matched to a gene. CDR1 MDHEN and CDR2 SYDVKM come from the germline V gene. CDR3 in DNA: TGTGCCAGCAGTTTTAGCCTAGGACAGGGATCTTACGAGCAGTACTTC. Its protein is CASSFSLGQGSYEQYF.

V usage is TRBV20-1 and J usage is TRBJ2-5; 9 bases line up with TRBD1. Germline CDR1 is DFQATT and CDR2 is SNEGSKA (reference sequence). The V segment lost 5 bases and the J segment 5 bases; nucleotides outside the gene matches: 9. CDR3 length: 14 amino acids. The CDR3 spells CSAFPGQGLETQYF. CDR3 DNA sequence: TGCAGTGCTTTCCCGGGACAGGGTTTGGAGACCCAGTACTTC.

The rearrangement links TRBV9 to TRBJ2-2; 12 bases are shared with TRBD2. With V trimmed by 1 base and J by 1 base, 14 bases remained unmatched. The germline gives CDR1 SGDLS, CDR2 YYNGEE. This CDR3 spans 21 amino acids. The CDR3 sequence: CASSVSLTRTSGEENTGELFF. The CDR3 region has the DNA TGTGCCAGCAGCGTAAGCCTTACACGGACTAGCGGGGAGGAGAACACCGGGGAGCTGTTTTTT. The full variable domain, rest sourced from reference TRBV9 and TRBJ2-2, is DSGVTQTPKHLITATGQRVTLRCSPRSGDLSVYWYQQSLDQGLQFLIQYYNGEERAKGNILERFSAQQFPDLHSELNLSSLELGDSALYFCASSVSLTRTSGEENTGELFFGEGSRLTVL.

This clonotype occurred many times. This chain joins TRBV20-1 and TRBJ1-2; no clear D gene. CDR1 is DFQATT and CDR2 is SNEGSKA in the germline V gene (reference sequence). The CDR3 totals 12 residues. V gave up 5 bases and J gave up 2 bases, with 9 bases separating them. The CDR3 loop is CSAVVDNYGYTF. CDR3 bases: TGCAGTGCTGTAGTCGACAACTATGGCTACACCTTC.

This clonotype was detected many times. The chain has TRBV19 and TRBJ2-7, with TRBD2 as a possible D gene (5 bases). The CDR3 runs to 15 residues. Germline V gene lookup returns CDR1 LNHDA and CDR2 SQIVND (reference sequence). V lost 6 bases and J 3 bases, leaving 18 bases between the germline ends. CDR3 sequence: CASSGRVDYNYEQYF. Written as DNA, the CDR3 is TGTGCCAGTAGCGGTAGGGTCGACTACAACTACGAGCAGTACTTC.

This clonotype was counted a few times. The chain recombines TRBV5-1 with TRBJ1-1; 7 bases match TRBD1. CDR3 size: 16 residues. Germline-derived CDR1 and CDR2 are SGHRS and YFSETQ. Trimming removed 4 bases from V and 7 bases from J; junction bases left unmatched: 16. The CDR3 sequence: CASSRDSGFNQHEAFF. The CDR3 DNA follows: TGCGCCAGCAGCCGGGACAGCGGGTTCAACCAACATGAAGCTTTCTTT.

V is TRBV30 and J is TRBJ1-1; possibly TRBD1 for D (6 bases). The CDR3 runs 13 residues. Per the germline V gene, CDR1 is GTSNPN and CDR2 is SVGIG (reference sequence). V lost 4 bases and J lost 3, with 12 bases in between. The CDR3 is CAWTRGSHTEAFF. Written as DNA, the CDR3 is TGTGCCTGGACCAGGGGTTCGCACACTGAAGCTTTCTTT.

This clonotype appeared many times. V and J are TRBV6-1 and TRBJ1-5; D is possibly TRBD1 (5 bases). Trimming left V 4 bases short and J 3 bases short, with 13 bases between. Germline V gene lookup returns CDR1 MNHNS and CDR2 SASEGT. The CDR3 consists of 15 residues. The CDR3 DNA reads TGTGCCAGCAGTGCCCTAGGGACTCTCAATCAGCCCCAGCATTTT. Protein: CASSALGTLNQPQHF.

The rearrangement uses TRBV6-1 and TRBJ2-7, with no clear D. CDR1 and CDR2 (germline): MNHNS, SASEGT. The germline V and J ends were trimmed by 6 bases and 0 bases, with 12 bases remaining between them. The CDR3 sequence is 14 residues long. CDR3 region: CASSTGPYSYEQYF. The CDR3 DNA is TGTGCCAGCAGCACCGGGCCCTACTCCTACGAGCAGTACTTC.

This clonotype has just a few counts. The J gene is TRBJ1-6, the V gene TRBV6-1; 7 bases fit TRBD1. Trimming cost V 6 bases and J 3 bases; bases outside gene matches: 5. The CDR3 consists of 15 residues. From germline, CDR1 is MNHNS and CDR2 SASEGT. For the CDR3, the DNA is TGTGCCAGCAGGGCCGGGACAGACTATAATTCACCCCTCCACTTT. This gives the protein CASRAGTDYNSPLHF.

This clonotype has a count of ten or more. J is TRBJ1-5 and V is TRBV11-2, with D perhaps matching TRBD1 (5 bases). The V gene's germline CDR1 is SGHAT and CDR2 FQNNGV. V shed 4 bases and J shed 6 bases, with 19 bases lying between them. The CDR3 has 16 amino acids. DNA of the CDR3: TGTGCCAGCAGCTCTCAGCATCCATCCGGGACTCAGCCCCAGCATTTT. Its translation is CASSSQHPSGTQPQHF.

The sample holds one count of this clonotype. A much larger clone is a single base away; this may be a read error. The chain carries TRBV6-2 or TRBV6-3 and TRBJ2-5, with no clear D. The germline V gene has CDR1 MNHEY and CDR2 SVGEGT. The V and J ends lost 1 base and 2 bases respectively, with 8 bases between them. There are 14 residues in the CDR3. DNA of the CDR3: TGTGCCAGCAGTTACTGGACGGAGCAAGAGACCCAGTACTTC. Translation: CASSYWTEQETQYF.

The chain recombines TRBV28 with TRBJ2-7; D possibly corresponds to TRBD2 (6 bases). The CDR3 totals 15 residues. Trimming pared 2 bases from V and 7 bases from J, leaving 18 bases between. Germline V gene lookup returns CDR1 MDHEN and CDR2 SYDVKM. CDR3 nucleotides: TGTGCCAGCAGTTTAGCGGTAGCGGCCCTTTTTGAGCAGTACTTC. Protein: CASSLAVAALFEQYF.

This clonotype came up many times. The chain recombines TRBV9 with TRBJ2-5; TRBD1 might be the D (6 bases). The CDR3 is 14 residues long. Germline V CDR1 and CDR2: SGDLS, YYNGEE. Trimming stripped 3 bases from V and 0 bases from J, with 9 bases between. The CDR3 spells CASSDTGYQETQYF. DNA of the CDR3: TGTGCCAGCAGCGACACAGGGTACCAAGAGACCCAGTACTTC.

This clonotype showed up many times. The gene calls are TRBV6-1 and TRBJ1-2, with TRBD1 identical over 7 bases. Losses at the gene ends were 4 bases for V and 4 bases for J; bases not matched to a gene: 9. The CDR3 has 15 residues. The V gene's germline CDR1 is MNHNS and CDR2 SASEGT. The CDR3 nucleotides are TGTGCCAGCAGTGCCCGGCAGGGGGTACGCTATGGCTACACCTTC. As protein: CASSARQGVRYGYTF.

This rearrangement joins TRBV6-1 to TRBJ1-1, with D possibly being TRBD1 (5 bases). CDR1 is MNHNS and CDR2 is SASEGT in the germline V gene. The CDR3 has 11 amino acids. V was clipped by 11 bases and J by 5 bases, with 12 bases between them. The CDR3 sequence is CALGGVTEAFF. The DNA of the CDR3 is TGTGCCCTGGGGGGGGTAACTGAAGCTTTCTTT.

This clonotype was seen ten or more times. The chain recombines TRBV12-3 or TRBV12-4 with TRBJ2-5, with a possible D match to TRBD1 (5 bases). Trimming took 2 bases from V and 5 from J, leaving 15 bases between them. CDR3 length equals 15 residues. The DNA of the CDR3 is TGTGCCAGCAGTTTATCGAACAGGTGGCGGGAGACCCAGTACTTC. Its translation: CASSLSNRWRETQYF.

In its sample, this clonotype was seen many times. The J gene is TRBJ1-2, the V gene TRBV12-3 or TRBV12-4, with unresolved D. This CDR3 spans 14 amino acids. With 6 bases removed from V and 3 bases from J, the gap between germline ends came to 14 bases. CDR3 amino acids: CASSSGAPDYGYTF. CDR3 bases: TGTGCCAGCAGCTCAGGAGCCCCTGACTATGGCTACACCTTC.

At least ten counts were recorded for this clonotype. The gene calls are TRBV28 and TRBJ1-2; no definite D call. Trimming stripped 7 bases from V and 2 bases from J, with 14 bases between. The germline V gene encodes CDR1 MDHEN and CDR2 SYDVKM. The CDR3 runs 14 residues. The CDR3, as DNA: TGTGCCAGCATCACGGCAGGTGAAAACTATGGCTACACCTTC. This gives the protein CASITAGENYGYTF.

This clonotype was observed many times. J is TRBJ1-5 and V is TRBV6-1, with D maybe TRBD1 (5 bases). Germline CDR1 MNHNS, CDR2 SASEGT. Trimming left V 3 bases short and J 3 bases short, with 9 bases between. CDR3 length: 14 amino acids. CDR3 nucleotides: TGTGCCAGCAGTGATTTGGGGGACAATCAGCCCCAGCATTTT. Protein product: CASSDLGDNQPQHF.

The chain joins TRBV6-2 or TRBV6-3 to TRBJ1-1; TRBD1 aligns across 8 bases. With V trimmed by 8 bases and J by 11 bases, 10 bases remained unmatched. The germline V gene encodes CDR1 MNHEY and CDR2 SVGEGT. The CDR3 length is 12 residues. The CDR3 here is CASRRTGLDAFF. The CDR3 DNA follows: TGTGCCAGCCGTAGGACAGGGCTGGACGCTTTCTTT.

Ten or more counts support this clonotype. This chain links TRBV19 with TRBJ2-2, with 9 bases that match TRBD1. Germline V gene sequence: CDR1 LNHDA, CDR2 SQIVND (reference sequence). This CDR3 has 16 residues. Germline trimming cut 3 bases from V and 3 bases from J; bases unmatched to any gene: 5. The CDR3 DNA sequence: TGTGCCAGTAGTATTATCTGGACAGGGGACACCGGGGAGCTGTTTTTT. It encodes CASSIIWTGDTGELFF.